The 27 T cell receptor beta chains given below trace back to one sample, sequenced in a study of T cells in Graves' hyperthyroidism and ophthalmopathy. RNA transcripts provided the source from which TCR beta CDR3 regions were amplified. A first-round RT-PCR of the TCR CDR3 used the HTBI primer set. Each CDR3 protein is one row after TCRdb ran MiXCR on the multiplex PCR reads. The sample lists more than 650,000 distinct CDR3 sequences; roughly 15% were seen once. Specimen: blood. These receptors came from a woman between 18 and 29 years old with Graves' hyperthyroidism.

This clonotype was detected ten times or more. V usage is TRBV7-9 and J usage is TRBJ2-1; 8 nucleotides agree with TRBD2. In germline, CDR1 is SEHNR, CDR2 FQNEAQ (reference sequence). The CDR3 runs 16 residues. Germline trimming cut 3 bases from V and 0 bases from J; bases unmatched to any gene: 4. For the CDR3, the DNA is TGTGCCAGCAGCTTGCTAGCGGGTCTCTCCTACAATGAGCAGTTCTTC. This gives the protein CASSLLAGLSYNEQFF. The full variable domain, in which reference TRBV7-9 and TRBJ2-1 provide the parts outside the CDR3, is DTGVSQNPRHKITKRGQNVTFRCDPISEHNRLYWYRQTLGQGPEFLTYFQNEAQLEKSRLLSDRFSAERPKGSFSTLEIQRTEQGDSAMYLCASSLLAGLSYNEQFFGPGTRLTVL.

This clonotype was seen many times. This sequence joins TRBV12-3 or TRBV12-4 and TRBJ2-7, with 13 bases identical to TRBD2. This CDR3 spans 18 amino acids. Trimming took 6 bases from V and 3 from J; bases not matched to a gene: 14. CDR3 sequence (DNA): TGTGCCAGCAGCCCCGGGACTAGCGGGATTCTAGGGAGCTACGAGCAGTACTTC. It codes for CASSPGTSGILGSYEQYF.

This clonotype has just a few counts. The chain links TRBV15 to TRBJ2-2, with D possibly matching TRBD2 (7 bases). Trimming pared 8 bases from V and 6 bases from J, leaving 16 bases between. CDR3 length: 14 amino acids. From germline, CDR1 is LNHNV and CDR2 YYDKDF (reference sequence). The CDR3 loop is CATRGDIMAGELFF. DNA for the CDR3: TGTGCCACCCGGGGGGACATAATGGCCGGGGAGCTGTTTTTT.

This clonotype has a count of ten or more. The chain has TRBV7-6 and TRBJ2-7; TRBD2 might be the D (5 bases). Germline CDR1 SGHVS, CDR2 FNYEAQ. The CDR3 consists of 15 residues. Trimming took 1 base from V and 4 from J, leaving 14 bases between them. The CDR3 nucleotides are TGTGCCAGCAGCTTAGGGGTGGGAGCAAATTACGAGCAGTACTTC. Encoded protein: CASSLGVGANYEQYF.

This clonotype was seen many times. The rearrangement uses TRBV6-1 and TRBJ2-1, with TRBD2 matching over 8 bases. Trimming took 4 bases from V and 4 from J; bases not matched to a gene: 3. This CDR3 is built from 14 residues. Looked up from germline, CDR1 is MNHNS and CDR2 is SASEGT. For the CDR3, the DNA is TGTGCCAGCAGTGTTAGCGGGGTTTACAATGAGCAGTTCTTC. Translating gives CASSVSGVYNEQFF.

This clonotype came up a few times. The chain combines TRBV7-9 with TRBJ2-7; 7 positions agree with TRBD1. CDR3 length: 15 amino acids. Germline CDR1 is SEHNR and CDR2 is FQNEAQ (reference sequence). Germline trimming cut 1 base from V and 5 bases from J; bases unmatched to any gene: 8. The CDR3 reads CASSLEKGRGNEQYF. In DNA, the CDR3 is TGTGCCAGCAGCTTAGAGAAGGGCAGGGGGAACGAGCAGTACTTC. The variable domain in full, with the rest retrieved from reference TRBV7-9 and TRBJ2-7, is DTGVSQNPRHKITKRGQNVTFRCDPISEHNRLYWYRQTLGQGPEFLTYFQNEAQLEKSRLLSDRFSAERPKGSFSTLEIQRTEQGDSAMYLCASSLEKGRGNEQYFGPGTRLTVT.

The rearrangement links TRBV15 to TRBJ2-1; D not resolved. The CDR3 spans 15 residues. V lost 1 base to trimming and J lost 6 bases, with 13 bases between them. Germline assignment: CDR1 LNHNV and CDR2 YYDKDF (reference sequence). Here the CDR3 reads CATSRVGSGFNEQFF. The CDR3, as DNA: TGTGCCACCAGCAGAGTGGGATCCGGATTCAATGAGCAGTTCTTC.

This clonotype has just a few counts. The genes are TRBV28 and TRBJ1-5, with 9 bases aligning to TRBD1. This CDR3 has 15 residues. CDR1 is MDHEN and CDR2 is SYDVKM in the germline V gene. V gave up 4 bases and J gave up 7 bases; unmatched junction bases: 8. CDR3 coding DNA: TGTGCCAGCAGTTCGGGCGGACAGGGGAACCAGCCCCAGCATTTT. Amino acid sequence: CASSSGGQGNQPQHF.

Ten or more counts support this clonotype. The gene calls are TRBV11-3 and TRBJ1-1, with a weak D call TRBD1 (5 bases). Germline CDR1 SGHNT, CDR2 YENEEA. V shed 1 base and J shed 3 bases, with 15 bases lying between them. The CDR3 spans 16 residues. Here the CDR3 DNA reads TGTGCCAGCAGCTTAGCATTGCGGACACTTGACACTGAAGCTTTCTTT. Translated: CASSLALRTLDTEAFF.

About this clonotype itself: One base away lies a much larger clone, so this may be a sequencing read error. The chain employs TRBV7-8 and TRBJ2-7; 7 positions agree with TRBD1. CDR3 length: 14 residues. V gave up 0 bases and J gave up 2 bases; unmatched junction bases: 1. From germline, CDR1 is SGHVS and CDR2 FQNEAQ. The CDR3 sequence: CASSLAGQPYEQYF. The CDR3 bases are TGTGCCAGCAGCTTAGCGGGACAGCCCTACGAGCAGTACTTC.

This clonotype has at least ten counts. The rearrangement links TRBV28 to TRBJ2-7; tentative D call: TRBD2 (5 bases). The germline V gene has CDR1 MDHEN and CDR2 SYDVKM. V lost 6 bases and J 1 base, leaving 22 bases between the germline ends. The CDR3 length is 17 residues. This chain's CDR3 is CASSRRAVARESYEQYF. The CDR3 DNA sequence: TGTGCCAGCAGCAGAAGGGCGGTGGCGAGGGAGTCCTACGAGCAGTACTTC. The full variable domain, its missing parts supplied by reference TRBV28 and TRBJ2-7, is DVKVTQSSRYLVKRTGEKVFLECVQDMDHENMFWYRQDPGLGLRLIYFSYDVKMKEKGDIPEGYSVSREKKERFSLILESASTNQTSMYLCASSRRAVARESYEQYFGPGTRLTVT.

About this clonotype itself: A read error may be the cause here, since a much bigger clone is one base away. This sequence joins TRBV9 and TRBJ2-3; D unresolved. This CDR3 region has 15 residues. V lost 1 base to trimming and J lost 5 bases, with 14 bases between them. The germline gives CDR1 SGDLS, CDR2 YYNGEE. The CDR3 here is CASSVSATFGDTQYF. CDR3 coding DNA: TGTGCCAGCAGCGTATCTGCTACTTTTGGAGATACGCAGTATTTT.

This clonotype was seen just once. The CDR3 region has the DNA TGTGCCAGCAGTTTCCGGGTGGGGCCATCCTACAATGAGCAGTTCTTC. Its protein product is CASSFRVGPSYNEQFF. V gene TRBV27 combines with J gene TRBJ2-1; D might be TRBD1 (5 bases). The CDR3 totals 16 residues. Germline CDR1 is MNHEY and CDR2 is SMNVEV (reference sequence). The V end was cut by 3 bases, the J end by 1 base, with 13 bases between.

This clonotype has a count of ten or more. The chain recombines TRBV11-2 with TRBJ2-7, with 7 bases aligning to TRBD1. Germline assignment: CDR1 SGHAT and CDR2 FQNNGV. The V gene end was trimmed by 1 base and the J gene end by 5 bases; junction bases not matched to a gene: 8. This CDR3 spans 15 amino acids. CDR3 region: CASSLVPTGDHEQYF. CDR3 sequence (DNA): TGTGCCAGCAGCTTAGTCCCCACAGGGGACCACGAGCAGTACTTC.

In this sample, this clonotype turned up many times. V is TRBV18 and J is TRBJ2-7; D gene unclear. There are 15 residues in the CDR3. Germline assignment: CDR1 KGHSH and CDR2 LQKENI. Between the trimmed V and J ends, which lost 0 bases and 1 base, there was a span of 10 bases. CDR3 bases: TGTGCCAGCTCACCACCGGGGTGGAGATCCTACGAGCAGTACTTC. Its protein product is CASSPPGWRSYEQYF.

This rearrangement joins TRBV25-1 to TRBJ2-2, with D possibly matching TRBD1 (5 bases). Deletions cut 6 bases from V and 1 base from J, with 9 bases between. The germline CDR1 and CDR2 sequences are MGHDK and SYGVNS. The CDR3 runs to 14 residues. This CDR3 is CASRPTGNTGELFF. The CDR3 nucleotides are TGTGCCAGCAGGCCCACAGGGAACACCGGGGAGCTGTTTTTT.

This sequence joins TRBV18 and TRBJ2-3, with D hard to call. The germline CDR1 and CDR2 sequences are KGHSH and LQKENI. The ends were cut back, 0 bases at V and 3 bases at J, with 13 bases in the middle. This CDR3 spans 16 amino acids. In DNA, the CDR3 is TGTGCCAGCTCACCACCCCGGGCTAGAGGAACAGATACGCAGTATTTT. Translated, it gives CASSPPRARGTDTQYF.

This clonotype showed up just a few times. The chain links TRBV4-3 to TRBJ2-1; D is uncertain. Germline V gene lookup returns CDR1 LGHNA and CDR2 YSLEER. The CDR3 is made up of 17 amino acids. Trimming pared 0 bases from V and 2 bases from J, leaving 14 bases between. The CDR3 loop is CASSQDSGIQTYNEQFF. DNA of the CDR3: TGCGCCAGCAGCCAAGATAGTGGGATCCAAACCTACAATGAGCAGTTCTTC.

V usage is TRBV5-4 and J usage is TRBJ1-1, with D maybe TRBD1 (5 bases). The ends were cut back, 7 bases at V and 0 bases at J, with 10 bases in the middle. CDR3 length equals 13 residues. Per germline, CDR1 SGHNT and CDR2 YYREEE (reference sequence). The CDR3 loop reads CASRQTVNTEAFF. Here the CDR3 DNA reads TGTGCCAGCCGACAGACAGTGAACACTGAAGCTTTCTTT.

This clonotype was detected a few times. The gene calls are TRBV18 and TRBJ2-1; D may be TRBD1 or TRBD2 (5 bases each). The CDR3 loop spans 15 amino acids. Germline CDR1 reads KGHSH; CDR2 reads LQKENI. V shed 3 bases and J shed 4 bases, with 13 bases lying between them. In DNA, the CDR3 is TGTGCCAGCTCACCCGGGGCGAGATCATACAATGAGCAGTTCTTC. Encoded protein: CASSPGARSYNEQFF.

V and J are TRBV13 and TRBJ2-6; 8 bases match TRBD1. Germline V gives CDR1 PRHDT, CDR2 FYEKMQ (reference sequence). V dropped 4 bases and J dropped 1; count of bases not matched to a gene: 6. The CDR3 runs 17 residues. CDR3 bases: TGTGCCAGCAGCTCCCCCCGACAGGGGTCTGGGGCCAACGTCCTGACTTTC. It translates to CASSSPRQGSGANVLTF. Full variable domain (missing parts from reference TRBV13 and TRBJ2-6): AAGVIQSPRHLIKEKRETATLKCYPIPRHDTVYWYQQGPGQDPQFLISFYEKMQSDKGSIPDRFSAQQFSDYHSELNMSSLELGDSALYFCASSSPRQGSGANVLTFGAGSRLTVL.

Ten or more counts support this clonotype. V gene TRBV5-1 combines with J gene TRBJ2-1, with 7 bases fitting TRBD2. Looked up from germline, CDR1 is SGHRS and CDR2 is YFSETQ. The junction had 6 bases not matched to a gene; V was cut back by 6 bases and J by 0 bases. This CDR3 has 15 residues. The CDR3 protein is CASTTSASSYNEQFF. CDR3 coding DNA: TGCGCCAGCACCACTAGCGCCAGCTCCTACAATGAGCAGTTCTTC.

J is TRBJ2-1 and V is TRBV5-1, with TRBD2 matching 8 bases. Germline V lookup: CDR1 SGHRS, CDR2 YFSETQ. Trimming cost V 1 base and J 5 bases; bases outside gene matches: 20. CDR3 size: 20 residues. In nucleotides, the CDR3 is TGCGCCAGCAGCTTGATAAGTCTGCTGGTCGGGACTAGTTTCCACAATGAGCAGTTCTTC. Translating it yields CASSLISLLVGTSFHNEQFF.

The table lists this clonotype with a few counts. The CDR3 protein is CAWSMQYTEQFF. CDR3 nucleotide sequence: TGTGCCTGGAGTATGCAGTATACTGAGCAGTTCTTC. This rearrangement joins TRBV30 to TRBJ2-1; D not certain. CDR1 and CDR2 from the germline V gene are GTSNPN and SVGIG (reference sequence). The CDR3 is 12 amino acids. Trimming took off 2 bases at V and 9 bases at J, with 11 bases between the two ends.

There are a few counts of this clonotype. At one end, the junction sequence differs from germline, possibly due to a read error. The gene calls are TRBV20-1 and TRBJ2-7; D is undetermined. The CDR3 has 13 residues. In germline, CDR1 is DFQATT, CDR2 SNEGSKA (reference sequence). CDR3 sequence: CSAEKSPSYERYF. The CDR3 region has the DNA TGCAGTGCTGAAAAATCCCCCTCCTACGAGCGGTACTTC.

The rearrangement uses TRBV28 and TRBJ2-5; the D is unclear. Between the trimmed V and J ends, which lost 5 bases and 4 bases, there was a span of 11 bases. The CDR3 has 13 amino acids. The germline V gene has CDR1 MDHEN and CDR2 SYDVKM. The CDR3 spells CASSQTLRETQYF. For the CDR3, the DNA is TGTGCCAGCAGTCAAACCCTGAGAGAGACCCAGTACTTC.

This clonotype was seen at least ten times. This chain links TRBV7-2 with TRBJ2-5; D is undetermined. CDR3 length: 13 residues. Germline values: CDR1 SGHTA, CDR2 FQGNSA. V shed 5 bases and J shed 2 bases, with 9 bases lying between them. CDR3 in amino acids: CASSNSPQETQYF. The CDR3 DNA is TGTGCCAGCAGCAACAGCCCACAAGAGACCCAGTACTTC.